Sequencing of this T cell receptor beta chain was carried out in a study of response to subunit inactivated influenza vaccine. General study results and limits: Few additional T cells are recruited per seasonal influenza vaccination, authors suggested.

TCRdb re-analysed the RT-PCR reads in MiXCR, keeping a single row per CDR3 protein. The data contain roughly 290,000 distinct CDR3 sequences, 20% to 25% of them singletons. Deletions cut 6 bases from V and 0 bases from J, with 12 bases between. Germline values: CDR1 SQVTM, CDR2 ANQGSEA. The CDR3 runs 13 residues. This clonotype has a count of ten or more. Its target is unknown. The clonotype originates from a man between 50 and 69 years old who received an inactivated influenza vaccine. This specimen consisted of PBMCs from blood, obtained about 20 months after vaccination. J is TRBJ2-7 and V is TRBV29-1; no reliable D call. The CDR3 DNA follows: TGCAGCGTCGTTTTTAGGTACTCCTACGAGCAGTACTTC. Translation: CSVVFRYSYEQYF.